One sample yielded the 8 T cell receptor beta chains listed below, sequenced in a study of a mutant IDH1 vaccine in newly diagnosed glioma. Data came from immunoSEQ multiplex PCR; TCRdb stores just in-frame clones and leaves some out. The table lists about 85,000 clones, under 90% of them singletons. Specified time point: week 47, end of study. It was 300 ug of mutant IDH1 20-mer peptide that made up each vaccine dose, given with topical imiquimod. The antigens these receptors bind are not known. The source material was PBMCs, sampled from a glioma patient whose treatment included an IDH1 peptide vaccine. The receptors shown here come from a woman in her 50s with glioma.

The V gene is TRBV7-3, the J gene TRBJ2-5; 8 bases are shared with TRBD2. The CDR3 contains 15 residues. CDR1 and CDR2 from the germline V gene are SGHTA and FQGTGA. The trim removed 4 bases at V and 4 bases at J, leaving 8 bases unmatched. This CDR3 is CASSSAPGLGETQYF. The CDR3, as DNA: TGTGCCAGCAGCTCAGCCCCGGGACTAGGAGAGACCCAGTACTTC.

In DNA, the CDR3 is TGTGCCAGCAGTTCGCGGGACAGGGGTGAGACCCAGTACTTC. Protein product: CASSSRDRGETQYF. This chain uses TRBV28 with TRBJ2-5; 10 bases fit TRBD1. The junction had 4 bases not matched to a gene; V was cut back by 4 bases and J by 5 bases. CDR1 and CDR2 from the germline V gene are MDHEN and SYDVKM. CDR3 length: 14 amino acids.

The chain carries TRBV18 and TRBJ1-4; D gene unclear. CDR3 length equals 15 residues. V lost 1 base and J 4 bases, leaving 10 bases between the germline ends. Germline V lookup: CDR1 KGHSH, CDR2 LQKENI. CDR3 DNA: TGTGCCAGCTCACCACGAGAGGGCCTTAATGAAAAACTGTTTTTT. It yields the protein CASSPREGLNEKLFF.

This clone is a singleton in its sample. The V and J genes are TRBV5-1 and TRBJ1-1; 10 positions match TRBD1. The CDR3 covers 18 residues. Unmatched junction bases numbered 8, after V lost 0 bases and J lost 0 bases. Looked up from germline, CDR1 is SGHRS and CDR2 is YFSETQ. In DNA form, the CDR3 reads TGCGCCAGCAGCTTGGCATTGACCGGGACAGGGGTGAACACTGAAGCTTTCTTT. It yields the protein CASSLALTGTGVNTEAFF.

The V and J genes are TRBV5-4 and TRBJ2-1; 11 nucleotides match TRBD2. Germline CDR1 is SGHNT and CDR2 is YYREEE (reference sequence). This CDR3 region has 16 residues. The trim removed 0 bases at V and 15 bases at J, leaving 14 bases unmatched. The CDR3 is CASSLGGRLAGGYRFF. Written as DNA, the CDR3 is TGTGCCAGCAGCTTGGGGGGGAGGCTAGCGGGAGGCTATCGGTTCTTC. The variable domain in full, completed from reference TRBV5-4 and TRBJ2-1, reads ETGVTQSPTHLIKTRGQQVTLRCSSQSGHNTVSWYQQALGQGPQFIFQYYREEENGRGNFPPRFSGLQFPNYSSELNVNALELDDSALYLCASSLGGRLAGGYRFFGPGTRLTVL.

The chain employs TRBV5-1 and TRBJ1-1; 9 nucleotides match TRBD1. With V trimmed by 4 bases and J by 3 bases, 13 bases remained unmatched. Germline lookup yields CDR1 SGHRS and CDR2 YFSETQ. The CDR3 covers 17 residues. Written as DNA, the CDR3 is TGCGCCAGCAGCCCCCCTAATGGACAGGGGAGGTACACTGAAGCTTTCTTT. It codes for CASSPPNGQGRYTEAFF.

The chain uses TRBV2 and TRBJ2-7; the D is unclear. Germline V gene sequence: CDR1 SNHLY, CDR2 FYNNEI. V was shortened by 5 bases and J by 2 bases, with 10 bases between the two germline ends. The CDR3 contains 13 residues. CDR3 amino acids: CASSLSGAYEQYF. CDR3 DNA: TGTGCCAGCAGTCTCTCTGGGGCCTACGAGCAGTACTTC.

The rearrangement joins TRBV20-1 to TRBJ2-5; unclear D gene. V shed 5 bases and J shed 10 bases, with 14 bases lying between them. Germline V lookup: CDR1 DFQATT, CDR2 SNEGSKA (reference sequence). This CDR3 has 11 residues. CDR3 protein: CSAAAPLGQYF. DNA of the CDR3: TGCAGTGCTGCTGCGCCATTGGGCCAGTACTTC.